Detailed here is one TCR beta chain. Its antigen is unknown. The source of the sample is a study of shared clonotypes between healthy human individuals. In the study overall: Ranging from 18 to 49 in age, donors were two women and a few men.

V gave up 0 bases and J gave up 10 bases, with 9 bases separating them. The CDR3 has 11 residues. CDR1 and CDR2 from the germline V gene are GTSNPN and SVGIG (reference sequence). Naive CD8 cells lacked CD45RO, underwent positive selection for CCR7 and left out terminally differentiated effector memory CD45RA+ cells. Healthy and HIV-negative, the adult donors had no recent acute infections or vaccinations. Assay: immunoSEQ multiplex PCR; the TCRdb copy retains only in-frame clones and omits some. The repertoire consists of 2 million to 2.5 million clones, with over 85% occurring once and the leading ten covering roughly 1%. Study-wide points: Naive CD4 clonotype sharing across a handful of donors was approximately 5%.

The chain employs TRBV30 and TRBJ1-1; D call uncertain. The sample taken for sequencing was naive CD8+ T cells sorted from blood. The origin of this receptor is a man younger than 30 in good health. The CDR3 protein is CAWSVAFGAFF. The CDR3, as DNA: TGTGCCTGGAGTGTAGCCTTCGGAGCTTTCTTT. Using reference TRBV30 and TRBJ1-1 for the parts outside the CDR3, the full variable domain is SQTIHQWPATLVQPVGSPLSLECTVEGTSNPNLYWYRQAAGRGLQLLFYSVGIGQISSEVPQNLSASRPQDRQFILSSKKLLLSDSGFYLCAWSVAFGAFFGQGTRLTVV.